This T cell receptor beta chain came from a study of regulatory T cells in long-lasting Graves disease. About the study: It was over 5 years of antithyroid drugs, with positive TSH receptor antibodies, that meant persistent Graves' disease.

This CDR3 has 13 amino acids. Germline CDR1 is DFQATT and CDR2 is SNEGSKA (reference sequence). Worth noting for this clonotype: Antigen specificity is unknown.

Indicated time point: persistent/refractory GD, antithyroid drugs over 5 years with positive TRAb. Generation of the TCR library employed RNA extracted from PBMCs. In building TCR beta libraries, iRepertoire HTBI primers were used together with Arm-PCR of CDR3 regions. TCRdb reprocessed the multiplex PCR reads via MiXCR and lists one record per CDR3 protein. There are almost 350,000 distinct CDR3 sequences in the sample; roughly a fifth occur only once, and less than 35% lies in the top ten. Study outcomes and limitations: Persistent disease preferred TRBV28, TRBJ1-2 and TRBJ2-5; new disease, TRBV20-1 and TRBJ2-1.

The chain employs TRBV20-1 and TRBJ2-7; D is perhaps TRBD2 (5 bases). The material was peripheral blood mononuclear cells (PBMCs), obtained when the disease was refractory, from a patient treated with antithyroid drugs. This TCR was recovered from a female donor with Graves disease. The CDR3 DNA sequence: TGCAGCGCACCGGGATTTGCTTTCTACGAGCAGTACTTC. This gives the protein CSAPGFAFYEQYF.